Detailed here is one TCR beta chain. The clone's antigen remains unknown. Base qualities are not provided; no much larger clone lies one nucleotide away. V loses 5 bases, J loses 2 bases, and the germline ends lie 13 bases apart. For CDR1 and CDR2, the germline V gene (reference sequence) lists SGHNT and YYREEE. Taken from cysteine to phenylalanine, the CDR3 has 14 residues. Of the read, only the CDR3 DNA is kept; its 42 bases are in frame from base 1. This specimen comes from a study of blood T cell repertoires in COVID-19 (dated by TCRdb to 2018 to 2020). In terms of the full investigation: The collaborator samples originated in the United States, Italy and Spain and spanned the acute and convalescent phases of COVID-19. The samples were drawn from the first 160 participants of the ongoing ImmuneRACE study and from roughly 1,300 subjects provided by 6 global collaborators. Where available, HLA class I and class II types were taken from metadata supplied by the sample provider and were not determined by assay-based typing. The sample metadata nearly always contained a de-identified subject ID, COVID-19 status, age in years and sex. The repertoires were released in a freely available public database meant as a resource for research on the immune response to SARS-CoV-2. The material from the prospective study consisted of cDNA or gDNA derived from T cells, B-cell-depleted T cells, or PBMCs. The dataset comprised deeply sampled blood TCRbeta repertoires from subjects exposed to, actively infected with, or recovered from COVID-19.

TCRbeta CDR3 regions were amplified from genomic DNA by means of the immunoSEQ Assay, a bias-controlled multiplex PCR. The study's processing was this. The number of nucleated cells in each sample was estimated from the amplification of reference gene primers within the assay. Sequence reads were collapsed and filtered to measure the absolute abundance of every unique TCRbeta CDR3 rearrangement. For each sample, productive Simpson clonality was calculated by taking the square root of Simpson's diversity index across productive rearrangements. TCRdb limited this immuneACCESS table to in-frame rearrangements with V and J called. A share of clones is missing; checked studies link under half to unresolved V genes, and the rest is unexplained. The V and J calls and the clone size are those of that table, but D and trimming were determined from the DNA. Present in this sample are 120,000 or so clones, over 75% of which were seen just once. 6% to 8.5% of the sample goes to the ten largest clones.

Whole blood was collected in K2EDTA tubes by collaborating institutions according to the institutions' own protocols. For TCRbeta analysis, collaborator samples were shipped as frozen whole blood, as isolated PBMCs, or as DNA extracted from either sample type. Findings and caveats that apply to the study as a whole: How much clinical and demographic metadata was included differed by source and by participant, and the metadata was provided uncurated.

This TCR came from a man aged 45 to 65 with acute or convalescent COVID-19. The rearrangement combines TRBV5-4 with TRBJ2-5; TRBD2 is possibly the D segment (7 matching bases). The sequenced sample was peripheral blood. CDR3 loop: CASSRGGGQETQYF. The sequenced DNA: TGTGCCAGCAGTCGAGGGGGGGGGCAAGAGACCCAGTACTTC.